One sample yielded the 15 T cell receptor beta chains listed below, sequenced in a study of blood T cell repertoires in COVID-19. The table came from immunoSEQ multiplex PCR; TCRdb's copy has only in-frame clones and leaves some out. Seen here are 55,000 to 60,000 clones, around 76% observed once, and the top ten hold approximately 24%. Sequencing was performed on peripheral blood. These receptors were collected from a man aged 45-65 years with active or convalescent COVID-19.

The chain joins TRBV20-1 to TRBJ2-1; D is uncertain. V lost 3 bases and J lost 15, with 15 bases in between. The CDR3 is made up of 11 amino acids. In germline, CDR1 is DFQATT, CDR2 SNEGSKA (reference sequence). The CDR3 here is CSASPSASGFF. CDR3 sequence (DNA): TGCAGTGCTAGCCCCTCCGCTAGTGGGTTCTTC.

The chain combines TRBV6-2 or TRBV6-3 with TRBJ2-2; 7 bases line up with TRBD2. V dropped 4 bases and J dropped 3; count of bases not matched to a gene: 2. CDR3 length: 14 amino acids. Per germline, CDR1 MNHEY and CDR2 SVGEGT. As DNA, the CDR3 is TGTGCCAGCAGTTCGACTAGCCACACCGGGGAGCTGTTTTTT. As protein: CASSSTSHTGELFF.

This clone is a singleton in its sample. V and J are TRBV3-1 (or the pseudogene TRBV3-2) and TRBJ1-3; no clear D gene. The ends were cut back, 1 base at V and 4 bases at J, with 8 bases in the middle. From germline, CDR1 is LGHDT and CDR2 YNNKEL (reference sequence). The CDR3 sequence is 14 residues long. The CDR3 protein is CASSQAGLGNTIYF. As DNA, the CDR3 is TGTGCCAGCAGCCAAGCGGGGTTAGGAAACACCATATATTTT.

The chain uses TRBV2 and TRBJ2-5; tentatively, D is TRBD2 (5 bases). The CDR3 is 14 residues long. V dropped 0 bases and J dropped 5 bases, with 10 bases sitting between them. Germline-derived CDR1 and CDR2 are SNHLY and FYNNEI. The CDR3 here is CASSEALGVETQYF. The CDR3 coding sequence is TGTGCCAGCAGTGAAGCCCTCGGGGTGGAGACCCAGTACTTC.

This clone was picked up a small number of times. The rearrangement joins TRBV18 to TRBJ2-5; D is perhaps TRBD2 (7 bases). Germline CDR1 is KGHSH and CDR2 is LQKENI. Trimming cost V 5 bases and J 1 base, with 11 bases left between them. The CDR3 runs to 14 residues. CDR3 in amino acids: CASSRGGLQETQYF. The CDR3 DNA reads as TGTGCCAGCTCAAGGGGGGGCCTCCAAGAGACCCAGTACTTC.

V and J are TRBV4-1 and TRBJ2-7; D is unresolved. There are 13 residues in the CDR3. The germline CDR1 and CDR2 sequences are MGHRA and YSYEKL. V lost 1 base and J lost 3, with 7 bases in between. CDR3 in amino acids: CASSQAYGYEQYF. In DNA, the CDR3 is TGCGCCAGCAGCCAAGCATACGGCTACGAGCAGTACTTC.

This clone was counted a few times. The chain combines TRBV6-5 with TRBJ2-4; D gene uncertain. This CDR3 comprises 13 residues. V was cut by 5 bases and J by 3 bases, with 8 bases left in between. Germline-derived CDR1 and CDR2 are MNHEY and SVGAGI. The CDR3 DNA reads TGTGCCAGCAGTCTGGAGTACAAAAACATTCAGTACTTC. Its translation: CASSLEYKNIQYF.

This chain links TRBV18 with TRBJ2-5, with TRBD2 as a possible D gene (5 bases). V lost 5 bases, J lost 2 bases, and 12 bases lay in between. CDR1 and CDR2 (germline): KGHSH, LQKENI. The CDR3 runs 14 residues. The CDR3 here is CASSSGREQETQYF. CDR3 bases: TGTGCCAGCTCAAGCGGACGAGAGCAAGAGACCCAGTACTTC.

The chain combines TRBV6-5 with TRBJ1-2; TRBD1 agrees at 8 bases. The CDR3 totals 15 residues. Trimming removed 6 bases from V and 2 bases from J; junction bases left unmatched: 8. Germline V CDR1 and CDR2: MNHEY, SVGAGI. CDR3 residues: CASSLTGARNYGYTF. CDR3 nucleotides: TGTGCCAGCAGCTTGACAGGGGCGAGGAACTATGGCTACACCTTC.

J is TRBJ2-5 and V is TRBV2; tentatively, D is TRBD1 (5 bases). Trimming removed 7 bases at V and 4 bases at J, with 22 bases between. Germline V gives CDR1 SNHLY, CDR2 FYNNEI. The CDR3 extends over 16 amino acids. As DNA, the CDR3 is TGTGCCAGCAAAGACCCAAGAAGGGGAAGGGCAGAGACCCAGTACTTC. This codes for CASKDPRRGRAETQYF.

The chain links TRBV11-2 to TRBJ1-2; no clear D gene. Looked up from germline, CDR1 is SGHAT and CDR2 is FQNNGV. Between the trimmed V and J ends, which lost 2 bases and 3 bases, there was a span of 7 bases. This CDR3 contains 13 residues. The CDR3 sequence is CASSLSAYYGYTF. The CDR3 DNA sequence: TGTGCCAGCAGCTTATCTGCGTACTATGGCTACACCTTC.

The chain links TRBV6-5 to TRBJ2-7; 10 nucleotides line up with TRBD1. The germline V gene has CDR1 MNHEY and CDR2 SVGAGI. Trimming cost V 8 bases and J 3 bases; bases outside gene matches: 7. This CDR3 has 14 amino acids. CDR3 sequence (DNA): TGTGCCAGCGGCCGGACAGGGGGGATCTACGAGCAGTACTTC. This gives the protein CASGRTGGIYEQYF.

This chain uses TRBV27 with TRBJ1-6; 7 bases match TRBD1. The germline V gene has CDR1 MNHEY and CDR2 SMNVEV (reference sequence). V shed 8 bases and J 10 bases; nucleotides not matched to a gene: 17. The CDR3 is made up of 16 amino acids. The CDR3 spells CASGRTTGSLGSPLHF. The CDR3 DNA reads as TGTGCCAGCGGACGCACGACAGGGTCCTTGGGATCACCCCTCCACTTT.

This chain uses TRBV2 with TRBJ2-3; 7 bases map to TRBD2. Germline CDR1 and CDR2: SNHLY and FYNNEI. Trimming removed 1 base from V and 3 bases from J; junction bases left unmatched: 7. The CDR3 consists of 16 residues. CDR3 residues: CASSEDGGSITDTQYF. The CDR3 DNA reads as TGTGCCAGCAGTGAAGATGGCGGGAGTATAACAGATACGCAGTATTTT.

The chain is built from TRBV19 and TRBJ1-5, with 8 bases that match TRBD1. The V segment lost 2 bases and the J segment 5 bases; nucleotides outside the gene matches: 5. This CDR3 spans 15 amino acids. Looked up from germline, CDR1 is LNHDA and CDR2 is SQIVND (reference sequence). CDR3 region: CASSISGTGYQPQHF. The CDR3 coding sequence is TGTGCCAGTAGTATAAGTGGGACAGGATATCAGCCCCAGCATTTT. The full variable domain, completed using reference TRBV19 and TRBJ1-5, is DGGITQSPKYLFRKEGQNVTLSCEQNLNHDAMYWYRQDPGQGLRLIYYSQIVNDFQKGDIAEGYSVSREKKESFPLTVTSAQKNPTAFYLCASSISGTGYQPQHFGDGTRLSIL.